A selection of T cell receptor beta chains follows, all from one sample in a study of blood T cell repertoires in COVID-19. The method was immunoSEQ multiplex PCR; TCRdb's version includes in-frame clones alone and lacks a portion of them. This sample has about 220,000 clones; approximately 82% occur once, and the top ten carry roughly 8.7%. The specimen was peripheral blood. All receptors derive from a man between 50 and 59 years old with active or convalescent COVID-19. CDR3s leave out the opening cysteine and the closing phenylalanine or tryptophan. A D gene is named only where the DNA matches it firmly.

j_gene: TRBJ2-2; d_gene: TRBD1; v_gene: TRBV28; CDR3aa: ASSSRGTGELF
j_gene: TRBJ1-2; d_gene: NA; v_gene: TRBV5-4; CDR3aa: ASSFKGSNYGYT
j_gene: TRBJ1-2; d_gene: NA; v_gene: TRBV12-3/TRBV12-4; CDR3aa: ASSRVEGYGYT
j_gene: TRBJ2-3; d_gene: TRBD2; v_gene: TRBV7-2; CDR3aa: ASSSRLLAGVDTQY
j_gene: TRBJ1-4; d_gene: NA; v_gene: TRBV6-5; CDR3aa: ASSTGFFTNEKLF
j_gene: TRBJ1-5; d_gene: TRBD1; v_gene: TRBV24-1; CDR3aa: ATSAGGEGVGQPQH
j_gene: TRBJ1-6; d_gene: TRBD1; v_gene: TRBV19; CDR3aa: ACTGQLNSPLH
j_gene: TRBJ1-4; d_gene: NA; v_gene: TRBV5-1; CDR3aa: ASSLDGLNEKLF
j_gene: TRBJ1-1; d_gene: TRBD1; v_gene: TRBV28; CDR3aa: ASSFGTGRTEAF
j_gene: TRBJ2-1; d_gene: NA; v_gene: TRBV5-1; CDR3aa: ASSLLGATYNEQF
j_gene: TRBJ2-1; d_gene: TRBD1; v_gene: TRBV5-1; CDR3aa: ASSSTGTGGTDEQF
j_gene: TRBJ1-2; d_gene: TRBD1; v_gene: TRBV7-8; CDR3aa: ASSWGGTAGYT
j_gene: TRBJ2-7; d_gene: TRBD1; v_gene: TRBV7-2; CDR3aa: ASSTGQGLHEQY
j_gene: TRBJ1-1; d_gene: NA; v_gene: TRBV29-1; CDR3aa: SVGRVANTEAF
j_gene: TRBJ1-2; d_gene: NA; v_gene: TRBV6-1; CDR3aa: ASSEVSVYGYT
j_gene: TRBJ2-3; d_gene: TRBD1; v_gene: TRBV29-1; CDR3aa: SVEDRGYRNTQY
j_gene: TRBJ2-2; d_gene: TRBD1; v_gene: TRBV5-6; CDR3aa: ASLRWDRGNTGELF
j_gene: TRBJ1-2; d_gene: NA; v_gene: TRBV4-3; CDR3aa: ASSQALQGSYGYT
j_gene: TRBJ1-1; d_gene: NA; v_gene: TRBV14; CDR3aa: ASSQDPRGQEAF
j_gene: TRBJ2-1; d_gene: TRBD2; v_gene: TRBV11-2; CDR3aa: ASSRGGAGVDEQF
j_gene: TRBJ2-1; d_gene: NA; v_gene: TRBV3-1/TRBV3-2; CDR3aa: ASSGSYNEQF
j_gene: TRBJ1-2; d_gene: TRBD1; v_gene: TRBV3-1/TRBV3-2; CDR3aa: ASSQVHLDRDYGYT
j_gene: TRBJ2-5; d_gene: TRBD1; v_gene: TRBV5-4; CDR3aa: ASSPGQGGETQY
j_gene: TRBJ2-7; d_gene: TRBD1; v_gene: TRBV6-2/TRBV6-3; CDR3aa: ASSSRTGMAYEQY